The clone carrying this TCR beta chain was picked up many times. The antigen is not known. Germline V gene sequence: CDR1 MNHEY, CDR2 SMNVEV (reference sequence). This CDR3 region has 21 residues. Trimming left V 5 bases short and J 4 bases short, with 34 bases between. This sample is part of a study of neurological immune-mediated disorders. Findings and caveats of the study: Phylogenetic grouping put 18 of 34 multiple sclerosis patients' repertoires into one related-CDR3 cluster, a possible signature.

The unsorted libraries originated from 2 million PBMCs kept at -80 C. With 10-nucleotide random UMIs, 5'RACE was used to make the cDNA. From 15-18 subjects, over 190 million TCR-beta sequences were obtained in each sequencing run. Via MiXCR, TCRdb re-called the 5' RACE reads, giving one row per CDR3 protein. The table lists fewer than 75,000 distinct CDR3 sequences, 3.5% to 5.5% of them singletons. This chain connects TRBV27 to TRBJ2-3; D perhaps matches TRBD2 (7 bases). This receptor was obtained from a man younger than 45 with multiple sclerosis. Sequences were obtained from PBMCs. The CDR3 here is CASSQTQPRWGGRDKADTQYF. The CDR3 DNA reads as TGTGCCAGCAGTCAAACCCAACCTCGTTGGGGGGGCCGTGATAAGGCAGATACGCAGTATTTT.